This T cell receptor beta chain was sequenced for a study of CD8 T cells in Susac syndrome. Study-wide results and caveats: An acknowledgment was made by the study that its TCR sequencing and HLA analysis involved relatively few individuals.

cDNA came from approximately 0.5 to 1 ug RNA primed by random hexamers. The amplification used immunoSEQ multiplex PCR on TCR beta CDR3; it spanned 54 Vbeta and 13 Jbeta. TCRdb used MiXCR to reprocess the immunoSEQ multiplex PCR reads, holding one entry per CDR3 protein. The data show fewer than 350,000 distinct CDR3 sequences, with about nine tenths seen just once and roughly 0.2% held by the top ten. As to this clonotype: Its cognate antigen is unknown.

TEMRA cells were FACS-enriched, with CD8+ and CD4+ T cells isolated negatively. Material for sequencing was CD8+ T cells from PBMCs. The clonotype was recovered from a human donor with multiple sclerosis.

Written as DNA, the CDR3 is TGCAGTGCTACGGGACAGGGAGAACACTATGGCTACACCTTC. This codes for CSATGQGEHYGYTF. The J gene is TRBJ1-2, the V gene TRBV20-1; 9 positions match TRBD1. The CDR3 has 14 residues. V was pared by 4 bases and J by 3 bases, with 6 bases of the junction left unmatched. Germline assignment: CDR1 DFQATT and CDR2 SNEGSKA (reference sequence).